This is a list of T cell receptor beta chains from one sample in a study of T-cell reconstitution after alpha-beta-depleted transplantation in children. TCRdb recomputed calls from the PCR reads with MiXCR, one row per CDR3 protein. The sample has 500,000 or so distinct CDR3 sequences, roughly 10% seen once. The sample here was PBMCs, mostly from graft donor cells, taken 180 days after TCRalphabeta/CD19-depleted stem cell transplant. The source is a female patient younger than 10 who had a stem cell transplant for aplastic anemia, so the T cells may come from the graft donor. CDR3s include the opening cysteine and the closing phenylalanine or tryptophan. The order of the fields is J gene, D gene, CDR3 length, clone size, V gene, CDR3 protein, CDR3 DNA. D genes are given only for firm matches. Only part of the rows carry a size: once, few, many, or a class if the clone is expanded.

>TRBJ2-2|-|17|few|TRBV6-2/TRBV6-3
CASSPAWELKYTGELFF
TGTGCCAGCAGTCCAGCGTGGGAGCTTAAGTACACCGGGGAGCTGTTTTTT
>TRBJ2-4|-|15|-|TRBV29-1
CSVSGALGAKNIQYF
TGCAGCGTATCGGGGGCCCTCGGAGCCAAAAACATTCAGTACTTC
>TRBJ2-5|-|13|few|TRBV4-3
CASSPWLAETQYF
TGCGCCAGCAGCCCTTGGCTAGCTGAGACCCAGTACTTC
>TRBJ2-1|-|13|-|TRBV20-1
CSAIGTSHNEQFF
TGCAGTGCTATTGGGACTTCCCACAATGAGCAGTTCTTC
>TRBJ2-7|-|15|few|TRBV11-2
CASSLGPGPLPQEYF
TGTGCCAGCAGCTTAGGGCCAGGCCCCCTCCCACAAGAGTACTTC
>TRBJ2-5|TRBD1|14|-|TRBV10-3
CAIRSGQYQETQYF
TGTGCCATCAGATCGGGACAGTACCAAGAGACCCAGTACTTC
>TRBJ2-3|-|14|-|TRBV5-1
CASSRSDSTDTQYF
TGCGCCAGCAGTAGATCAGATAGCACAGATACGCAGTATTTT
>TRBJ1-6|TRBD1|13|few|TRBV20-1
CSAGQGMNSPLHF
TGCAGTGCCGGACAGGGGATGAATTCACCCCTCCACTTT
>TRBJ2-2|-|14|-|TRBV7-9
CASSPRRDTGELFF
TGTGCCAGCAGCCCGCGGCGCGACACCGGGGAGCTGTTTTTT
>TRBJ2-1|-|14|-|TRBV6-5
CASSYSRWGNEQFF
TGTGCCAGCAGTTACTCGAGATGGGGCAATGAGCAGTTCTTC